Below are 8 T cell receptor beta chains sequenced from a single sample in a study of Ad26.COV2.S vaccination and SARS-CoV-2 variants (TCRdb year 2021). Per the publication, the treatment or condition label means: around 19 received Ad26.COV2.S at low or high dose, single or two shots; about 5 received placebo; per-sample allocation not given. Repertoires of vaccine and placebo recipients were sequenced from samples taken on day 63 after the first injection. The library was built by means of the immunoSEQ multiplex PCR assay. TCRdb holds this immuneACCESS table with in-frame rearrangements only. Some clones are missing; in checked studies, unresolved V genes explain under half, and the rest has no known cause. Recorded for this sample are just under 250,000 clones; 85% to 90% of them occurred a single time. The ten biggest clones cover about 10% of the sample. The input for sequencing was peripheral blood, taken in a trial of Ad26.COV2.S vaccine versus placebo. The receptors stem from a person between 18 and 60 years old who received the Ad26.COV2.S COVID-19 vaccine or a placebo.

This clone was counted a single time. The chain joins TRBV28 to TRBJ2-1; 7 bases are shared with TRBD1. The length of the CDR3 is 15 residues. Losses at the gene ends were 6 bases for V and 4 bases for J; bases not matched to a gene: 9. Germline assignment: CDR1 MDHEN and CDR2 SYDVKM. The CDR3 protein is CASRIDREPYNEQFF. The CDR3 nucleotides read TGTGCCAGCAGAATAGACAGGGAACCATACAATGAGCAGTTCTTC.

The chain employs TRBV11-2 and TRBJ2-7, with 9 bases aligning to TRBD1. V was pared by 3 bases and J by 1 base, with 4 bases of the junction left unmatched. The CDR3 spans 15 residues. The germline V gene has CDR1 SGHAT and CDR2 FQNNGV. The CDR3 is CASSLGQGGSYEQYF. The CDR3 DNA is TGTGCCAGCAGCTTGGGACAGGGTGGTTCCTACGAGCAGTACTTC.

CDR3 amino acids: CASSQGQMNTGELFF. The CDR3 region has the DNA TGCGCCAGCAGCCAGGGACAGATGAACACCGGGGAGCTGTTTTTT. This sequence joins TRBV4-1 and TRBJ2-2; 7 positions match TRBD1. Looked up from germline, CDR1 is MGHRA and CDR2 is YSYEKL. The CDR3 consists of 15 residues. V lost 3 bases, J lost 1 base, and 2 bases stayed unmatched.

This chain connects TRBV13 to TRBJ1-5; D remains ambiguous. Germline V lookup: CDR1 PRHDT, CDR2 FYEKMQ (reference sequence). Trimming removed 2 bases at V and 0 bases at J, with 5 bases between. CDR3 length equals 14 residues. In nucleotides, the CDR3 is TGTGCCAGCAGCTTAAGGAGTAGCAATCAGCCCCAGCATTTT. Its translation is CASSLRSSNQPQHF.

The chain combines TRBV19 with TRBJ2-1, with D perhaps matching TRBD2 (7 bases). The CDR3 length is 13 residues. V was trimmed by 6 bases and J by 7 bases, leaving 13 bases between them. Germline-derived CDR1 and CDR2 are LNHDA and SQIVND (reference sequence). CDR3 sequence: CASRFGGQNEQFF. The CDR3 nucleotides are TGTGCCAGTAGGTTCGGGGGGCAAAATGAGCAGTTCTTC.

This clone was seen only a few times. J is TRBJ2-7 and V is TRBV3-1 (or the pseudogene TRBV3-2); 7 bases are a match to TRBD2. Germline values: CDR1 LGHDT, CDR2 YNNKEL (reference sequence). V shed 3 bases and J 3 bases; nucleotides not matched to a gene: 8. The CDR3 covers 15 residues. CDR3 DNA: TGTGCCAGCAGCCATGGGACTATGCGAGACTACGAGCAGTACTTC. It codes for CASSHGTMRDYEQYF.

The CDR3 DNA follows: TGCGCCAGCAGCTTGTTTACTAGCGGGAGCTTGGGGGATACGCAGTATTTT. The encoded protein is CASSLFTSGSLGDTQYF. V and J are TRBV5-1 and TRBJ2-3; the match to TRBD2 covers 11 bases. Trimming removed 1 base from V and 6 bases from J; junction bases left unmatched: 10. CDR3 size: 17 residues. Germline V lookup: CDR1 SGHRS, CDR2 YFSETQ.

The rearrangement uses TRBV5-4 and TRBJ1-4, with 7 bases matching TRBD1. V dropped 4 bases and J dropped 3; count of bases not matched to a gene: 6. Germline assignment: CDR1 SGHNT and CDR2 YYREEE (reference sequence). The CDR3 consists of 15 residues. The CDR3 here is CASSHRGQSNEKLFF. CDR3 coding DNA: TGTGCCAGCAGCCACCGGGGACAGTCTAATGAAAAACTGTTTTTT.